The sequence of this TCR beta chain was determined in a study of shared clonotypes between healthy human individuals. On this clone: At the DNA level, this CDR3 is encoded by other sequences in the same sample as well.

Deletions cut 0 bases from V and 1 base from J, with 8 bases between. There are 15 residues in the CDR3. Looked up from germline, CDR1 is SGDLS and CDR2 is YYNGEE. Profiled with immunoSEQ multiplex PCR; TCRdb holds only in-frame clones, not every one. The sample comprises approximately 2,300,000 clones, just under 95% of which are singletons, and approximately 0.4% rests with the top ten. The receptor was derived from a man younger than 30 in good health. Some clones in this sample may be carry-over from other donors' samples. Sequencing input: naive CD4+ T cells from PBMCs. The sample's subset: CD45RA+ positively selected. The J gene is TRBJ2-1, the V gene TRBV9, with a possible D match to TRBD2 (5 bases). The CDR3 reads CASSVGGPSYNEQFF. Here the CDR3 DNA reads TGTGCCAGCAGCGTAGGAGGGCCGTCCTACAATGAGCAGTTCTTC.